This section outlines one T cell receptor beta chain sequence together with its context. This record comes from a study of blood T cell repertoires in COVID-19. At the level of the study: Sources were T cells, B-cell-depleted T cells, or PBMCs; the material itself was cDNA or gDNA.

In the study's own analysis: Counts of nucleated cells, estimated from reference gene primer amplification, were obtained. The data were produced by immunoSEQ multiplex PCR, yet TCRdb's version contains in-frame clones alone and is incomplete. V and J calls and clone size are those listed in that table; D and trimming were worked out from the DNA. The sample includes 300,000 to 400,000 clones, roughly nine tenths seen only once; the top ten take almost 4%. Germline CDR1 and CDR2: SEHNR and FQNEAQ (reference sequence). V was clipped by 6 bases and J by 0 bases, with 6 bases between them. This CDR3 is built from 13 residues.

The sequence was obtained from a woman in her 30s who had been exposed to COVID-19. The sample comprised PBMCs or T cells enriched from blood (not recorded which). The V gene is TRBV7-9, the J gene TRBJ2-1; no reliable D call. The CDR3 bases are TGTGCCAGCAGTCGCAGCTCCTACAATGAGCAGTTCTTC. It translates to CASSRSSYNEQFF. The whole variable domain, remainder taken from reference TRBV7-9 and TRBJ2-1, is DTGVSQNPRHKITKRGQNVTFRCDPISEHNRLYWYRQTLGQGPEFLTYFQNEAQLEKSRLLSDRFSAERPKGSFSTLEIQRTEQGDSAMYLCASSRSSYNEQFFGPGTRLTVL.